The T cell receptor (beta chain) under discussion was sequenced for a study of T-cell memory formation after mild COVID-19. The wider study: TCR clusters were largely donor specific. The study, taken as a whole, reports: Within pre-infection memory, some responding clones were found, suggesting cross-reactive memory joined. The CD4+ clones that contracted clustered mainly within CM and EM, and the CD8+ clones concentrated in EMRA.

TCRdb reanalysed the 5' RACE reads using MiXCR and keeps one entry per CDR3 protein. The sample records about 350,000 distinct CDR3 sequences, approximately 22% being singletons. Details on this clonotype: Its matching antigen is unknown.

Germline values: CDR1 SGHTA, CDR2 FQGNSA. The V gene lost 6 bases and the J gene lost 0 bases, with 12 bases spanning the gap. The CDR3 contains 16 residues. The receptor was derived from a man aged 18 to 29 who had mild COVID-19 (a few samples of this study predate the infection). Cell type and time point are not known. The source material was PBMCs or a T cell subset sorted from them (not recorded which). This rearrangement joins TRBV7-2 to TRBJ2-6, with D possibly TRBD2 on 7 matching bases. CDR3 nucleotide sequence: TGTGCCAGCAGGGGGGGGGCCTCCTCTGGGGCCAACGTCCTGACTTTC. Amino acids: CASRGGASSGANVLTF.